This T cell receptor (beta chain) is drawn from a study of blood T cells in healthy people across ages. Study results and caveats: There was no known CMV status for donors, so expanded clonotype changes were possibly confounded.

Primed by a sample-barcoded 5' primer and a J-beta primer mix, a second PCR proceeded for about 7 to 11 cycles. TCRdb processed the 5' RACE reads anew with MiXCR; each CDR3 protein has one entry. In the table there are about 1.5 million distinct CDR3 sequences, 42% of which are singletons. V dropped 5 bases and J dropped 7; count of bases not matched to a gene: 4. The CDR3 consists of 14 residues. In its sample, this clonotype was seen a few times. Antigen specificity is unknown. V is TRBV12-3 or TRBV12-4 and J is TRBJ2-1; 11 bases agree with TRBD1. The TCR was taken from a woman aged 18-29 years in good health. The sequenced sample was blood. Here the CDR3 DNA reads TGTGCCAGCAGTCGGGACAGGGGGATGAATGAGCAGTTCTTC. Translating it yields CASSRDRGMNEQFF.